This TCR beta chain was identified in a study of cytomegalovirus exposure and HLA in healthy donors. Germline V CDR1 and CDR2: SGHDT, YYEEEE. The CDR3 contains 15 residues. V dropped 6 bases and J dropped 5; count of bases not matched to a gene: 10. The PCR ran on 60 Vbeta and 13 Jbeta primers. The repertoire was sequenced with immunoSEQ multiplex PCR; TCRdb's copy has only in-frame clones and lacks some. The sample lists 150,000 to 200,000 clones, around 75% occurring once. The V call is TRBV5-6, the J call TRBJ1-5, with TRBD1 identical over 8 bases. The clonotype originates from a woman in her 30s in good health and CMV-seronegative. The source material was PBMCs. The CDR3 loop reads CASTKTGGFDQPQHF. The CDR3 DNA reads TGTGCCAGCACAAAAACAGGGGGTTTCGATCAGCCCCAGCATTTT. The complete variable domain, with remaining parts taken from reference TRBV5-6 and TRBJ1-5, reads DAGVTQSPTHLIKTRGQQVTLRCSPKSGHDTVSWYQQALGQGPQFIFQYYEEEERQRGNFPDRFSGHQFPNYSSELNVNALLLGDSALYLCASTKTGGFDQPQHFGDGTRLSIL.